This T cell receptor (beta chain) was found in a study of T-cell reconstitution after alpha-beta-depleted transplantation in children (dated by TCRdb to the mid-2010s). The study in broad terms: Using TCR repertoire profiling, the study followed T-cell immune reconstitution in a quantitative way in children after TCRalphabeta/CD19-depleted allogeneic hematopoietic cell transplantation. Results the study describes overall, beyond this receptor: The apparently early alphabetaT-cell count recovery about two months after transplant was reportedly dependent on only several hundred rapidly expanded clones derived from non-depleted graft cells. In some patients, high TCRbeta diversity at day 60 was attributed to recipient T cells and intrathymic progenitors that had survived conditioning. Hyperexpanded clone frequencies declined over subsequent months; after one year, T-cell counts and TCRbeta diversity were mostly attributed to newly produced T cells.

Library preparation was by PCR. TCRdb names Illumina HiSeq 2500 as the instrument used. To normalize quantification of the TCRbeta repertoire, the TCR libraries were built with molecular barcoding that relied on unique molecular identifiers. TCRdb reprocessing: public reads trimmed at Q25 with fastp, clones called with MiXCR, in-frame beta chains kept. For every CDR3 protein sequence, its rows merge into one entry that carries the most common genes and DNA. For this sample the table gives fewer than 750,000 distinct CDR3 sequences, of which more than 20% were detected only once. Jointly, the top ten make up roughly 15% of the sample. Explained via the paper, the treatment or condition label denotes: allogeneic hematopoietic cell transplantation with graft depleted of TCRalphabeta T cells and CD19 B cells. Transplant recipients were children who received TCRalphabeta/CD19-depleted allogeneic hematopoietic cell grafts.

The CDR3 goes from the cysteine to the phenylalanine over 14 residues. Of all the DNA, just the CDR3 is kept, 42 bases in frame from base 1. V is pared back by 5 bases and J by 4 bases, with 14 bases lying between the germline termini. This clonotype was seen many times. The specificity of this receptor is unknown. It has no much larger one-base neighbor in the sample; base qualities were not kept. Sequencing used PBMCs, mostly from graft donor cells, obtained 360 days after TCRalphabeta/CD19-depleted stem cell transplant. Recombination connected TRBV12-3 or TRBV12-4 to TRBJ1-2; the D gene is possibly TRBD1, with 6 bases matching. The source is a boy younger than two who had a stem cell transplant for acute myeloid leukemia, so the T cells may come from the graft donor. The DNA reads TGTGCCAGCAGTAGCTGGACAGACCGCTATGGCTACACCTTC. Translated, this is CASSSWTDRYGYTF.